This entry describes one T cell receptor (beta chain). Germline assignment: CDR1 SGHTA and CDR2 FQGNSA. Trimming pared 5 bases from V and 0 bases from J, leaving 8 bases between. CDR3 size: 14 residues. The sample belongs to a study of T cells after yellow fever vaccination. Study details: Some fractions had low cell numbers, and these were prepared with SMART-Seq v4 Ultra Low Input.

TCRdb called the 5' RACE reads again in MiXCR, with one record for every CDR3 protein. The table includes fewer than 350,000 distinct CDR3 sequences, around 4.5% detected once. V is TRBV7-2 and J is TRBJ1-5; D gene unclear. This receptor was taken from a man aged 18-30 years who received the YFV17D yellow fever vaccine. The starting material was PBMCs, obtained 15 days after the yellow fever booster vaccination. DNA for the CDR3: TGTGCCAGCAGCCCGATAAATAGCAATCAGCCCCAGCATTTT. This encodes CASSPINSNQPQHF.